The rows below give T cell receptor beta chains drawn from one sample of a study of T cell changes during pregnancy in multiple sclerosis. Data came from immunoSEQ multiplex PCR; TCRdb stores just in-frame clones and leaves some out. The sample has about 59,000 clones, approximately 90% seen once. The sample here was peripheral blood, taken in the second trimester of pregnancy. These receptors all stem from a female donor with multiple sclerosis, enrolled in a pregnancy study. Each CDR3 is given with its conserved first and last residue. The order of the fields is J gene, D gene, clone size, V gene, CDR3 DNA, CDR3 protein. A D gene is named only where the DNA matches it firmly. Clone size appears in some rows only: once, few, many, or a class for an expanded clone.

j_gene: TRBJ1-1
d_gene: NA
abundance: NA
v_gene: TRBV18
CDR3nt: TGTGCCAGCTCACCGCAGACAGGCGATAACACTGAAGCTTTCTTT
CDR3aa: CASSPQTGDNTEAFF

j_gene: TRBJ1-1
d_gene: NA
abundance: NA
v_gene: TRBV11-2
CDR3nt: TGTGCCAGCAGCTCAATTATCGGGGGTGAAGCTTTCTTT
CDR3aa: CASSSIIGGEAFF

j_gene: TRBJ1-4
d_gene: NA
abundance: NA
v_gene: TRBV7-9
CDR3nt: TGTGCCAGCAGCTCCTGGACAGCAACTAATGAAAAACTGTTTTTT
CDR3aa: CASSSWTATNEKLFF

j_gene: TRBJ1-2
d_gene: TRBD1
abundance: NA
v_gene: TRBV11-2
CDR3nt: TGTGCCAGCAGCTCAAACCGGGACAGCTTTAACTATGGCTACACCTTC
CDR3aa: CASSSNRDSFNYGYTF

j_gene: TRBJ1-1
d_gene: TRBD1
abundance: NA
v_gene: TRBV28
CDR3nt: TGTGCCAGCAGTTTTTGGGCTCGGACAGGGCGAGTATTGAACACTGAAGCTTTCTTT
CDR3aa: CASSFWARTGRVLNTEAFF

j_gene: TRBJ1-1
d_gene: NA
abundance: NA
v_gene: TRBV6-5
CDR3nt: TGTGCCAGCACCTACGAGGCGAACACTGAAGCTTTCTTT
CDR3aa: CASTYEANTEAFF

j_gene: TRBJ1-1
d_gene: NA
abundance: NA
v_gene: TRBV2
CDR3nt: TGTGCCAGCAGGCGAGAGGGTTTAACTGAAGCTTTCTTT
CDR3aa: CASRREGLTEAFF

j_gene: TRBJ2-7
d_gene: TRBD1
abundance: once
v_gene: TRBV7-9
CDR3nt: TGTGCCAGCAGCCGACAGGACAGGATTGTCAATGAGCAGTACTTC
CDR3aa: CASSRQDRIVNEQYF

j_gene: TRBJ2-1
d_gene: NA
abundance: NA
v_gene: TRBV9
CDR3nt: TGTGCCAGCAGCTCATCAGGACACTCCTACAATGAGCAGTTCTTC
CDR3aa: CASSSSGHSYNEQFF

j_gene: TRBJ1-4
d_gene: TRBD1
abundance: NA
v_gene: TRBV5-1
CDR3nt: TGCGCCAGCAGCTTGGAACAGGGGGCCCTTAATGAAAAACTGTTTTTT
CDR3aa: CASSLEQGALNEKLFF

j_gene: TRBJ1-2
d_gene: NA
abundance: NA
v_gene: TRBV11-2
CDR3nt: TGTGCCAGCAGTCCCGGCTATGGCTACACCTTC
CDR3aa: CASSPGYGYTF

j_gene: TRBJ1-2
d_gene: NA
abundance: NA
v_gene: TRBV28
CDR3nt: TGTGCCAGCAGTTTTTGGCGGGATAACTATGGCTACACCTTC
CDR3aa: CASSFWRDNYGYTF

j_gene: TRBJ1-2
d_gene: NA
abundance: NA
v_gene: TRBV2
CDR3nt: TGTGCCAGCAGTGAAGTAGCGGGAACCTATGGCTACACCTTC
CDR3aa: CASSEVAGTYGYTF

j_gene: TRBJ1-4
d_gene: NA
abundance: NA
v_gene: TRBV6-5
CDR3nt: TGTGCCAGCAGTTACGGGCAACGATGGGAAAAACTGTTTTTT
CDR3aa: CASSYGQRWEKLFF

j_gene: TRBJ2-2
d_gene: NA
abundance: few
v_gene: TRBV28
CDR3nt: TGTGCCAGCAGTCCACCGGCAGGGCCAAACTCCGGGGAGCTGTTTTTT
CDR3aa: CASSPPAGPNSGELFF

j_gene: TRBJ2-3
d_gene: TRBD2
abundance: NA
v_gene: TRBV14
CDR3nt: TGTGCCAGCAGCCAATTACGGGGGGTTCAAGATACGCAGTATTTT
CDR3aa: CASSQLRGVQDTQYF

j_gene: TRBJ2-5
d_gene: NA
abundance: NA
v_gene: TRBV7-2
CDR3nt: TGTGCCAGCAGCTTAGCACACAGAGACCAAGAGACCCAGTACTTC
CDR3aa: CASSLAHRDQETQYF

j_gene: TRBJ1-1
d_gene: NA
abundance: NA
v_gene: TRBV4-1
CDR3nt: TGCGCCAGCAGCCAGGCGGGACTGAGAACTGAAGCTTTCTTT
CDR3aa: CASSQAGLRTEAFF

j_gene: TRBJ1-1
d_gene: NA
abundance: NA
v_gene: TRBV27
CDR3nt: TGTGCCAGCAGAGGACTCATGAACACTGAAGCTTTCTTT
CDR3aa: CASRGLMNTEAFF

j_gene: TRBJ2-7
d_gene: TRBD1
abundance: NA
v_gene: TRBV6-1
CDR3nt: TGTGCCAGCAGTGAGGGGACAGGGGGCTACGAGCAGTACTTC
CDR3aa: CASSEGTGGYEQYF

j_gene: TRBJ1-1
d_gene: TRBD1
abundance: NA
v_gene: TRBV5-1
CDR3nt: TGCGCCAGCAAGGGGAACCGGGACAGAGGGACTGAAGCTTTCTTT
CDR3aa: CASKGNRDRGTEAFF

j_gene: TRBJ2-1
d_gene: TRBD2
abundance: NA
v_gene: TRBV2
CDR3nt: TGTGCCAGCAGTGAGGGACTAGCGGGGTACAATGAGCAGTTCTTC
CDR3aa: CASSEGLAGYNEQFF

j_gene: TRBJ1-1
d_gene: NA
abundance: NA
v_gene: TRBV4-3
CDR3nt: TGCGCCAGCAGCCACAACCCAGGGGCGTCTTGGACTGAAGCTTTCTTT
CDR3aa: CASSHNPGASWTEAFF

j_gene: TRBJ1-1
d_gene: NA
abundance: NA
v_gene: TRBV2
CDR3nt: TGTGCCAGCAGTGTGGGACATAACACTGAAGCTTTCTTT
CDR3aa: CASSVGHNTEAFF

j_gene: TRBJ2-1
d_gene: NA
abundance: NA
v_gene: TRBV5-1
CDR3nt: TGCGCCAGCAGCTTTGGTACAGGCAATGAGCAGTTCTTC
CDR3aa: CASSFGTGNEQFF

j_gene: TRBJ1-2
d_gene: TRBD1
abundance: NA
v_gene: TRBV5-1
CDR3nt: TGCGCCAGCAGACCCGGGACAGGATATTACGACTATGGCTACACCTTC
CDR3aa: CASRPGTGYYDYGYTF

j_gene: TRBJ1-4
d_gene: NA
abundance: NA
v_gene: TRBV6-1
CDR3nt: TGTGCCAGCAGTGAAGACAGGGTGAACGAAAAACTGTTTTTT
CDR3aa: CASSEDRVNEKLFF

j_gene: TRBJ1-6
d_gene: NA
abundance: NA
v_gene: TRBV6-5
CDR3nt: TGTGCCAGCAGTTACGGGGCCAGGGTCCGTTCACCCCTCCACTTT
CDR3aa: CASSYGARVRSPLHF

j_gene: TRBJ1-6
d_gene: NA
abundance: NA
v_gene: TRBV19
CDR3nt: TGTGCCAGTAGTATCCAGGCCGCCGATTTGGCCCTCCACTTT
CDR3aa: CASSIQAADLALHF

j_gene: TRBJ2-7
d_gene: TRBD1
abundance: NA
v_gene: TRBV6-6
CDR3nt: TGTGCCAGCAGTTACACCGGGACAGCGACCTACGAGCAGTACTTC
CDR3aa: CASSYTGTATYEQYF

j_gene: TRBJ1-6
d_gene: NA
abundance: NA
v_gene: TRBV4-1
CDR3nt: TGCGCCAGCAGCCAAGAAGACCAGGGTAATTCACCCCTCCACTTT
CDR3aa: CASSQEDQGNSPLHF

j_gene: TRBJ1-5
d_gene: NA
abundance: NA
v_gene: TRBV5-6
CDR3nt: TGTGCCAGCAGCTTGAGCGGGCAAAGCAATCAGCCCCAGCATTTT
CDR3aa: CASSLSGQSNQPQHF

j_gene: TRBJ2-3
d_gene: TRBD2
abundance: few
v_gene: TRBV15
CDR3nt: TGTGCCACCAGCAGAGTAGCGGGGGGCACAGATACGCAGTATTTT
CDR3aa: CATSRVAGGTDTQYF

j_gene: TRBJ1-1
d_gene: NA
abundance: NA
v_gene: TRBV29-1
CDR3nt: TGCAGCGTTGAAGTCAACAGGGACACTGAAGCTTTCTTT
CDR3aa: CSVEVNRDTEAFF

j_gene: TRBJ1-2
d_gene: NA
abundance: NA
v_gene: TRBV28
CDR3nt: TGTGCCAGCAGTTCCCCGACAGCTAACTATGGCTACACCTTC
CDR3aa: CASSSPTANYGYTF

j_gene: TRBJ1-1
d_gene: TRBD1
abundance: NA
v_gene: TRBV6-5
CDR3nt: TGTGCCAGCAGCCCCACAGGGGTTGAAGCTTTCTTT
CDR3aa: CASSPTGVEAFF

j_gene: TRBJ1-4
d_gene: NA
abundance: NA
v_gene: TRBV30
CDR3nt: TGTGCCTGGAGTTTGGGGCAAGGTAATGAAAAACTGTTTTTT
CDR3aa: CAWSLGQGNEKLFF

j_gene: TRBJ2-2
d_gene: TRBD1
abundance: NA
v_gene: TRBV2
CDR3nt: TGTGCCAGCACCCGGGACAGGGGAAACGCGAACACCGGGGAGCTGTTTTTT
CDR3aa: CASTRDRGNANTGELFF

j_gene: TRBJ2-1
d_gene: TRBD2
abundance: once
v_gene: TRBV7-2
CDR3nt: TGTGCCAGCAGCTTAGTGGTACAGCGGGGGGGCAATGAGCAGTTCTTC
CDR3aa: CASSLVVQRGGNEQFF

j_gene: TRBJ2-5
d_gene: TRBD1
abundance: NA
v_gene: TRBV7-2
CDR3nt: TGTGCCAGCAGCTCGACAGGGATCGGGACCCAGTACTTC
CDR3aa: CASSSTGIGTQYF

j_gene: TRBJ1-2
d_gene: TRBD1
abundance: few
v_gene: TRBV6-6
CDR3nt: TGTGCCGGTGACAGGGGGGGCTATGGCTACACCTTC
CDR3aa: CAGDRGGYGYTF

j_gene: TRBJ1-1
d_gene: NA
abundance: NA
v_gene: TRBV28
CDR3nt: TGTGCCAGCACTACCATAGGGGCGGGGGGCCGTAACACTGAAGCTTTCTTT
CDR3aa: CASTTIGAGGRNTEAFF

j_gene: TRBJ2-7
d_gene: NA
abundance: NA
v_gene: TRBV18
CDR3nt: TGTGCCAGCTCACCACCCCCCGCAAGCGCCTACGAGCAGTACTTC
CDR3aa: CASSPPPASAYEQYF

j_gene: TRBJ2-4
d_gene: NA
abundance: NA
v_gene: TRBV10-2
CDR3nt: TGCGCCAGCAGCGCGACAGAGCGATCGAACATTCAGTACTTC
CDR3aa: CASSATERSNIQYF

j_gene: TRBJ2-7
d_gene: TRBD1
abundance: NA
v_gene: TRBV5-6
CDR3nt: TGTGCCAGCAGCTTCAGGGGGTTGAGCGAGCAGTACTTC
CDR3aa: CASSFRGLSEQYF

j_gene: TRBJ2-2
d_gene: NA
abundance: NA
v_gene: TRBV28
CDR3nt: TGTGCCAGCTTACAGGGTGGAACCGGGGAGCTGTTTTTT
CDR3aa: CASLQGGTGELFF

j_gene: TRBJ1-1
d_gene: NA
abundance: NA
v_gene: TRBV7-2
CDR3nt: TGTGCCAGCAGCTTAGGGTCGGGACTAGGCACTGAAGCTTTCTTT
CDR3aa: CASSLGSGLGTEAFF